Given below is one T cell receptor beta chain in context. In TCRdb, the PCR reads were re-called with MiXCR into one record per CDR3 protein. Counted here are some 21,000 distinct CDR3 sequences, roughly two fifths occurring once; the ten biggest clones make up under 40%. The V gene end was trimmed by 5 bases and the J gene end by 2 bases; junction bases not matched to a gene: 2. Germline loops: CDR1 SGHTA, CDR2 FQGNSA. The CDR3 runs 13 residues. The record originates from a study of tumor-infiltrating lymphocytes in oesophageal squamous cell carcinoma. Sequenced: esophageal tumor tissue. The V and J genes are TRBV7-2 and TRBJ1-2; TRBD1 aligns across 7 bases. The TCR originated in a male donor with esophageal squamous cell carcinoma. This CDR3 is CASSRDRNYGYTF. The CDR3 bases are TGTGCCAGCAGCCGGGACAGAAACTATGGCTACACCTTC.